This T cell receptor beta chain comes out of a study of blood T cell repertoires in COVID-19. The wider study: The origin of the acute and convalescent COVID-19 samples was the United States, Italy and Spain. Nucleic acid was either cDNA or gDNA, and it came from T cells, B-cell-depleted T cells, or PBMCs.

The CDR3 covers 16 residues. J lost 2 bases, V lost 5 bases, and 9 bases had no gene match. Germline V CDR1 and CDR2: SEHNR, FQNEAQ (reference sequence). TCRdb keeps only in-frame clones here, not all; method: immunoSEQ multiplex PCR. Found here are fewer than 150,000 clones, around 84% of them singletons; the top ten hold around 8%. V usage is TRBV7-9 and J usage is TRBJ2-1; 7 bases line up with TRBD1. This clonotype was sampled from a woman between 40 and 50 years old with acute or convalescent COVID-19. Specimen: peripheral blood. This CDR3 is CASSAGTAPAYNEQFF. The CDR3, as DNA: TGTGCCAGCAGCGCCGGGACAGCCCCTGCCTACAATGAGCAGTTCTTC.